The rows below give T cell receptor beta chains drawn from one sample of a study of radiotherapy plus CTLA-4 blockade in lung cancer. TCRdb's copy holds only in-frame clones and misses some; the assay was immunoSEQ multiplex PCR. Of about 87,000 clones listed, 70% to 90% are singletons. The sequenced sample was peripheral blood, obtained from a patient treated with radiotherapy plus ipilimumab. Receptors were obtained from a human donor with non-small cell lung cancer that progressed on radiotherapy plus ipilimumab. CDR3s leave out the opening cysteine and the closing phenylalanine or tryptophan.

J gene	V gene	CDR3 protein
TRBJ1-2	TRBV21-1	ASSSCSRGGRTPYYGYT
TRBJ1-1	TRBV7-8	ASSFYSGQGEAF
TRBJ2-7	TRBV5-6	ASSFPRLDSYEQY
TRBJ2-6	TRBV27	ASSGAGTAGANVLT
TRBJ2-7	TRBV5-4	ASSLGGNWKFHEQY
TRBJ1-3	TRBV4-1	ASSQKVRDRGSGNTIY
TRBJ2-5	TRBV13	ASSLGKRKGETQY
TRBJ2-5	TRBV11-2	ASNRGFGGETQY
TRBJ1-1	TRBV6-6	ASSLRGTEPEAF
TRBJ2-7	TRBV10-3	AISPHGGFYEQY